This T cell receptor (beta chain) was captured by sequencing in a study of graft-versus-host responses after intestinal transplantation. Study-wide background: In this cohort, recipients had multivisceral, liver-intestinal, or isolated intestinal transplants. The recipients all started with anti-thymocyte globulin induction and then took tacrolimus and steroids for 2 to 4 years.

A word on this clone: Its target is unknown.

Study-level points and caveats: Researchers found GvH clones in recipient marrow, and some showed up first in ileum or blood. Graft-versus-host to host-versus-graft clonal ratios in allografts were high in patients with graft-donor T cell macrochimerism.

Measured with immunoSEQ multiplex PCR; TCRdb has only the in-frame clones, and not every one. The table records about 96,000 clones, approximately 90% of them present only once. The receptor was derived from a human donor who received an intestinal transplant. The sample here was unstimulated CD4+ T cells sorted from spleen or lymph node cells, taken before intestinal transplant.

CDR3 in amino acids: CASSRDRGSPLHF. As DNA, the CDR3 is TGTGCCAGCTCACGGGACAGGGGTTCACCCCTCCACTTT. V and J are TRBV18 and TRBJ1-6; 10 bases map to TRBD1. V lost 4 bases to trimming and J lost 9 bases; unmatched junction nucleotides: 0. Germline CDR1 KGHSH, CDR2 LQKENI. The CDR3 sequence is 13 residues long.